A single sample gave rise to the 8 T cell receptor beta chains below, sequenced in a study of post-analysis software for immune sequencing data. No antigens are known for them. Each TCR beta cDNA library carried unique molecular identifiers. TCRdb reprocessed the PCR reads with MiXCR, giving one entry per CDR3 protein. The data hold 700,000 to 800,000 distinct CDR3 sequences, with 25% to 30% observed a single time. Study-wide points: In patients, TRBV5-6, TRBV5-1 and TRBV20-1 belonged to 4 or 5 TRBV segments found more frequently than in controls.

The sample comprised blood. The source is a girl aged 10-17 years with multiple sclerosis.

This clonotype was seen more than once but under ten times. The chain couples TRBV5-1 to TRBJ2-1; 10 bases match TRBD2. Germline lookup yields CDR1 SGHRS and CDR2 YFSETQ. The CDR3 is made up of 15 amino acids. The V gene end was trimmed by 5 bases and the J gene end by 4 bases; junction bases not matched to a gene: 6. CDR3 region: CASSTGTSAYNEQFF. DNA of the CDR3: TGCGCCAGCAGTACAGGGACTAGCGCATACAATGAGCAGTTCTTC.

This clonotype was seen more than once but under ten times. The chain is built from TRBV4-3 and TRBJ2-7, with D maybe TRBD1 (7 bases). Trimming pared 1 base from V and 2 bases from J, leaving 15 bases between. Germline V gives CDR1 LGHNA, CDR2 YSLEER. The CDR3 has 16 amino acids. The DNA of the CDR3 is TGCGCCAGCAGCCAAGGGGCAGGGGGGCTTACCTACGAGCAGTACTTC. Its protein is CASSQGAGGLTYEQYF.

The chain employs TRBV3-1 and TRBJ2-4, with 12 bases aligning to TRBD2. The V gene's germline CDR1 is LGHDT and CDR2 YNNKEL (reference sequence). Trimming cost V 0 bases and J 3 bases; bases outside gene matches: 3. The CDR3 loop spans 17 amino acids. The CDR3 sequence is CASSQELAGGGKNIQYF. In DNA form, the CDR3 reads TGTGCCAGCAGCCAAGAACTAGCGGGAGGAGGCAAAAACATTCAGTACTTC.

The gene calls are TRBV6-2 or TRBV6-3 and TRBJ1-1; tentatively, D is TRBD1 (6 bases). This CDR3 has 13 residues. Trimming left V 1 base short and J 7 bases short, with 10 bases between. Germline-derived CDR1 and CDR2 are MNHEY and SVGEGT. For the CDR3, the DNA is TGTGCCAGCAGTTACTGGGGGCGCGGTGAAGCTTTCTTT. It translates to CASSYWGRGEAFF.

This clonotype was detected only a few times. V usage is TRBV27 and J usage is TRBJ1-2; TRBD1 might be the D (5 bases). Germline CDR1 and CDR2: MNHEY and SMNVEV (reference sequence). The CDR3 runs 13 residues. V was pared by 3 bases and J by 7 bases, with 12 bases between. The CDR3 region has the DNA TGTGCCAGCAGTTTTCATGGGGCGGGTGGCTACACCTTC. It is translated as CASSFHGAGGYTF.

In its sample, this clonotype was seen a few times. The chain couples TRBV6-2 or TRBV6-3 to TRBJ1-2; a possible D gene is TRBD1 (5 bases). V lost 4 bases and J lost 4, with 22 bases in between. In germline, CDR1 is MNHEY, CDR2 SVGEGT. The CDR3 runs 17 residues. The CDR3 sequence: CASSSTLHSVGGYGYTF. The DNA for the CDR3 is TGTGCCAGCAGTTCGACTCTCCACTCCGTCGGGGGCTATGGCTACACCTTC.

This clonotype was counted between two and nine times. The chain uses TRBV12-3 or TRBV12-4 and TRBJ2-5; perhaps TRBD2 as D (7 bases). The J call may be incorrect, as the DNA end agrees better with TRBJ2-7. The CDR3 runs to 15 residues. The DNA for the CDR3 is TGTGCCAGCAGTTTACCGGGGGGCATTTCCTACGAGCAGTACTTC. Protein product: CASSLPGGISYEQYF.

This clonotype appeared a few times. V and J are TRBV11-2 and TRBJ2-3; the match to TRBD1 covers 9 bases. The CDR3 is 15 amino acids. Germline V gives CDR1 SGHAT, CDR2 FQNNGV. The V segment lost 4 bases and the J segment 5 bases; nucleotides outside the gene matches: 7. The DNA for the CDR3 is TGTGCCAGCAGCTCGGACAGGGGCTTTGGAGATACGCAGTATTTT. This sequence encodes CASSSDRGFGDTQYF.